The 18 T cell receptor beta chains below were found in one sample sequenced in a study of T cells in localized non-small cell lung cancer. The assay was immunoSEQ multiplex PCR, and TCRdb's table has in-frame clones only and misses some. Of 30,000 to 40,000 clones listed, 86% were seen once; the top ten hold about 5.6%. Specimen: peripheral blood mononuclear cells, collected before any cancer treatment. The source of these receptors is a male donor aged 60 or over with stage II lung adenocarcinoma.

The genes are TRBV7-2 and TRBJ2-5, with D perhaps given as TRBD1 or TRBD2 (6 bases each). V gave up 2 bases and J gave up 5 bases, with 15 bases separating them. The CDR3 is 15 amino acids. CDR1 is SGHTA and CDR2 is FQGNSA in the germline V gene. The CDR3 nucleotides are TGTGCCAGCAGCTTAATGGGGCAGGGGAGGGAGACCCAGTACTTC. Protein sequence: CASSLMGQGRETQYF.

Comments on this clone: Other DNA sequences of this sample code for an identical CDR3. The chain combines TRBV30 with TRBJ1-5; weak D call: TRBD1 (5 bases). The CDR3 is 13 residues long. V was clipped by 2 bases and J by 7 bases, with 12 bases between them. Germline V lookup: CDR1 GTSNPN, CDR2 SVGIG (reference sequence). Here the CDR3 reads CAWSRQGGQPQHF. CDR3 sequence (DNA): TGTGCCTGGAGTAGGCAGGGAGGACAGCCCCAGCATTTT. The full variable domain, its missing parts supplied by reference TRBV30 and TRBJ1-5, is SQTIHQWPATLVQPVGSPLSLECTVEGTSNPNLYWYRQAAGRGLQLLFYSVGIGQISSEVPQNLSASRPQDRQFILSSKKLLLSDSGFYLCAWSRQGGQPQHFGDGTRLSIL.

The rearrangement uses TRBV5-6 and TRBJ2-7; weak D call: TRBD2 (6 bases). The CDR3 is made up of 15 amino acids. V gave up 0 bases and J gave up 0 bases, with 10 bases separating them. Per germline, CDR1 SGHDT and CDR2 YYEEEE. DNA of the CDR3: TGTGCCAGCAGCTTGGTGGGCGGGAACTCCTACGAGCAGTACTTC. Translating gives CASSLVGGNSYEQYF.

As for this clone: The germline gene is not matched at one end of the junction; a read error may be the cause. This chain links TRBV11-1 with TRBJ2-5, with D possibly being TRBD1 or TRBD2 (5 bases each). The CDR3 covers 15 residues. Germline V gene data show CDR1 as SGHAT and CDR2 as FQDESV (reference sequence). The CDR3: CASSLGDGYQETQYF. CDR3 DNA sequence: TGTGCCAGCAGCTTAGGGGACGGCTACCAGGAGACCCAGTACTTC.

This sequence joins TRBV4-3 and TRBJ2-1; 12 bases line up with TRBD2. CDR1 and CDR2 from the germline V gene are LGHNA and YSLEER. The CDR3 extends over 14 amino acids. V lost 4 bases to trimming and J lost 7 bases; unmatched junction nucleotides: 2. CDR3 residues: CASSRLAGVNEQFF. For the CDR3, the DNA is TGCGCCAGCAGCCGACTAGCGGGAGTGAATGAGCAGTTCTTC.

This chain links TRBV7-2 with TRBJ2-2, with D possibly matching TRBD2 (6 bases). This CDR3 contains 15 residues. V was pared by 5 bases and J by 7 bases, with 17 bases between. Germline V CDR1 and CDR2: SGHTA, FQGNSA. Here the CDR3 reads CASSLQEGIGGELFF. In DNA form, the CDR3 reads TGTGCCAGCAGCCTCCAGGAGGGAATAGGCGGGGAGCTGTTTTTT.

The chain couples TRBV11-3 to TRBJ2-3, with TRBD1 identical over 8 bases. J lost 6 bases, V lost 3 bases, and 14 bases had no gene match. CDR3 length: 17 residues. Per the germline V gene, CDR1 is SGHNT and CDR2 is YENEEA. In DNA, the CDR3 is TGTGCCAGCAGCTTTGGAGGGGGACAGGTTACGATCGATACGCAGTATTTT. It yields the protein CASSFGGGQVTIDTQYF.

V gene TRBV27 combines with J gene TRBJ2-1, with unresolved D. CDR1 is MNHEY, CDR2 SMNVEV, per germline (reference sequence). Trimming pared 5 bases from V and 5 bases from J, leaving 10 bases between. The CDR3 totals 13 residues. CDR3 in amino acids: CASSPLGNNEQFF. The CDR3 region has the DNA TGTGCCAGCAGTCCCCTAGGGAACAATGAGCAGTTCTTC.

This chain connects TRBV29-1 to TRBJ2-1, with D perhaps given as TRBD1 or TRBD2 (5 bases each). From germline, CDR1 is SQVTM and CDR2 ANQGSEA. The CDR3 is made up of 14 amino acids. Trimming stripped 4 bases from V and 0 bases from J, with 10 bases between. The CDR3 sequence: CSVVEGSSYNEQFF. Here the CDR3 DNA reads TGCAGCGTTGTCGAGGGGTCCTCCTACAATGAGCAGTTCTTC.

The gene calls are TRBV5-1 and TRBJ2-7; no clear D. Germline-derived CDR1 and CDR2 are SGHRS and YFSETQ. The CDR3 is 15 amino acids. V lost 0 bases and J 2 bases, leaving 12 bases between the germline ends. The chain's CDR3 is CASSLEAQWTYEQYF. The CDR3 nucleotides read TGCGCCAGCAGCTTGGAGGCCCAATGGACCTACGAGCAGTACTTC.

This sequence joins TRBV5-1 and TRBJ1-5; 9 bases are shared with TRBD1. The germline V gene encodes CDR1 SGHRS and CDR2 YFSETQ. CDR3 length: 14 residues. V was pared by 4 bases and J by 11 bases, with 10 bases of the junction left unmatched. The CDR3 bases are TGCGCCAGCAGCCCTGGGACAGGGAAGGAAGCCCAGCATTTT. It specifies CASSPGTGKEAQHF.

The V call is TRBV6-5, the J call TRBJ2-5; D may be TRBD2 (6 bases). The CDR3 is 15 amino acids. Germline loops: CDR1 MNHEY, CDR2 SVGAGI. V lost 4 bases and J 3 bases, leaving 15 bases between the germline ends. The DNA for the CDR3 is TGTGCCAGCAGTTTAGTCCCTAGCGAAAAAGAGACCCAGTACTTC. Residues: CASSLVPSEKETQYF.

The rearrangement uses TRBV18 and TRBJ1-5; TRBD1 matches at 10 bases. Trimming at V came to 2 bases and at J to 6 bases, leaving 7 bases not matched to a gene. This CDR3 contains 16 residues. CDR1 is KGHSH, CDR2 LQKENI, per germline. The CDR3 sequence is CASSPTGTGVRQPQHF. The CDR3 DNA sequence: TGTGCCAGCTCACCAACGGGGACAGGGGTTCGTCAGCCCCAGCATTTT.

The gene calls are TRBV7-8 and TRBJ2-7; D gene ambiguous. V was clipped by 1 base and J by 5 bases, with 6 bases between them. The CDR3 is made up of 12 amino acids. Germline V lookup: CDR1 SGHVS, CDR2 FQNEAQ. The CDR3 bases are TGTGCCAGCAGCTTAGGGCAGGACGAGCAGTACTTC. Translating it yields CASSLGQDEQYF. Complete variable domain (other parts from reference TRBV7-8 and TRBJ2-7): GAGVSQSPRYKVAKRGQDVALRCDPISGHVSLFWYQQALGQGPEFLTYFQNEAQLDKSGLPSDRFFAERPEGSVSTLKIQRTQQEDSAVYLCASSLGQDEQYFGPGTRLTVT.

The J gene is TRBJ2-1, the V gene TRBV5-4; perhaps D is TRBD1 or TRBD2 (7 bases each). The CDR3 length is 17 residues. From germline, CDR1 is SGHNT and CDR2 YYREEE (reference sequence). V was clipped by 3 bases and J by 0 bases, with 16 bases between them. CDR3: CASSSGGGTVSYNEQFF. The CDR3 region has the DNA TGTGCCAGCAGCTCGGGGGGAGGGACAGTCTCCTACAATGAGCAGTTCTTC.

This clone was counted a few times. This chain uses TRBV6-5 with TRBJ1-2; D perhaps matches TRBD1 (6 bases). Trimming pared 4 bases from V and 7 bases from J, leaving 16 bases between. Germline V gene lookup returns CDR1 MNHEY and CDR2 SVGAGI. The CDR3 covers 14 residues. This CDR3 is CASSSRGGASGYTF. The CDR3 DNA reads TGTGCCAGCAGTTCCCGGGGGGGGGCAAGTGGCTACACCTTC.

This sequence joins TRBV5-1 and TRBJ2-1; TRBD1 agrees at 8 bases. Trimming took 2 bases from V and 6 from J; bases not matched to a gene: 4. Germline V gives CDR1 SGHRS, CDR2 YFSETQ. The CDR3 consists of 14 residues. In nucleotides, the CDR3 is TGCGCCAGCAGCTTAGACAGGGGTCGCAATGAGCAGTTCTTC. Protein: CASSLDRGRNEQFF.

The J gene is TRBJ2-2, the V gene TRBV21-1. TRBV21-1 is marked as a pseudogene. There are 16 residues in the CDR3. The CDR3 is CASSGLVGANTGELFF. In DNA form, the CDR3 reads TGTGCCAGCAGTGGGTTGGTGGGGGCGAACACCGGGGAGCTGTTTTTT.